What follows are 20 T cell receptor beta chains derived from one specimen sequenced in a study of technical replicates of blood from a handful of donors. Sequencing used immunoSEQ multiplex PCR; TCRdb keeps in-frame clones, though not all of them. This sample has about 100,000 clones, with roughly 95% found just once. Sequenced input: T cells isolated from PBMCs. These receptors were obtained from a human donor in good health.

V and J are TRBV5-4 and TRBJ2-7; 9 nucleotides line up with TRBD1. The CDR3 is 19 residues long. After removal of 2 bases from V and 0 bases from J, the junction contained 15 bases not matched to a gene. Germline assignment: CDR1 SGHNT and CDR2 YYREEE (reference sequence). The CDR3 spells CASSLTGTGTDTISYEQYF. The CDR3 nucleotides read TGTGCCAGCAGCTTAACCGGGACAGGGACCGACACGATCTCCTACGAGCAGTACTTC.

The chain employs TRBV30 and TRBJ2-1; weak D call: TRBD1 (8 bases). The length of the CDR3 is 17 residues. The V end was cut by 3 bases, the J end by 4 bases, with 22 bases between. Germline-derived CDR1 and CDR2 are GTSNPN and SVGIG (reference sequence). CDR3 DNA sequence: TGTGCCTGGAGAGCGGGGTCCGGGACAGGAGCTTACAATGAGCAGTTCTTC. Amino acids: CAWRAGSGTGAYNEQFF.

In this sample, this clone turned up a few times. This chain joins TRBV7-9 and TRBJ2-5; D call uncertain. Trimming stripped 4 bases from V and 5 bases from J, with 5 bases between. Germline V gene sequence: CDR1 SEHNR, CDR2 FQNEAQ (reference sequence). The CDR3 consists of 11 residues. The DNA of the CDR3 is TGTGCCAGCAGCTCTAGGGAGACCCAGTACTTC. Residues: CASSSRETQYF.

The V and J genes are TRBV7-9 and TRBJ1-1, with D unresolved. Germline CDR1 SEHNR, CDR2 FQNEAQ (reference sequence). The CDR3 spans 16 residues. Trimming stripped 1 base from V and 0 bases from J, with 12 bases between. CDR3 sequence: CASSLVDTPMNTEAFF. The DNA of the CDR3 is TGTGCCAGCAGCTTAGTCGACACCCCGATGAACACTGAAGCTTTCTTT.

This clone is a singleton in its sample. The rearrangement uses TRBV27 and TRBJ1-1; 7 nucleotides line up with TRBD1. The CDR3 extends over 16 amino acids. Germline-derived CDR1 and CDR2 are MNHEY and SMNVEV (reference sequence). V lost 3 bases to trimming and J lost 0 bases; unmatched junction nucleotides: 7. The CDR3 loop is CASSFTGARLNTEAFF. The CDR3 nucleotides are TGTGCCAGCAGTTTCACAGGGGCCCGTCTGAACACTGAAGCTTTCTTT.

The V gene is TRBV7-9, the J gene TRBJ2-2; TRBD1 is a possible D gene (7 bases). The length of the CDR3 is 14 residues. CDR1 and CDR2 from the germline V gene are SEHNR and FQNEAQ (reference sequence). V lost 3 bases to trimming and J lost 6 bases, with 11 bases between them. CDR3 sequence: CASSFTGEAGELFF. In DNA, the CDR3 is TGTGCCAGCAGCTTCACAGGGGAGGCCGGGGAGCTGTTTTTT.

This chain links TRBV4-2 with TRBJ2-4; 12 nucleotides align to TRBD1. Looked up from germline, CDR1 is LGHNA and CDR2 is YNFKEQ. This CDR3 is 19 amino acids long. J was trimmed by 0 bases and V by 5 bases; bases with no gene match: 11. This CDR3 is CASSETGTGGPTAKNIQYF. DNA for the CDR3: TGTGCCAGCAGCGAGACCGGGACAGGGGGCCCCACAGCCAAAAACATTCAGTACTTC.

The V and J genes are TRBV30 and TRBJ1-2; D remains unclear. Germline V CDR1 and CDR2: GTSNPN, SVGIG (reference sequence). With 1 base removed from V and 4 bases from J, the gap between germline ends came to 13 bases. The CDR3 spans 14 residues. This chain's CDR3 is CAWSAYLLPYGYTF. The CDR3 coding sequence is TGTGCCTGGAGTGCGTACTTACTTCCCTATGGCTACACCTTC.

The CDR3 DNA reads as TGTGCCATCAGTGTAACTAGCGGGGTTTCCGGGGAGCTGTTTTTT. Its protein is CAISVTSGVSGELFF. This chain joins TRBV10-3 and TRBJ2-2; 10 nucleotides match TRBD2. CDR1 is ENHRY, CDR2 SYGVKD, per germline. The V segment lost 4 bases and the J segment 6 bases; nucleotides outside the gene matches: 5. The CDR3 runs to 15 residues.

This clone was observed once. In DNA, the CDR3 is TGTGCCAGCAGCGAGGACAGCGCCAACACTGAAGCTTTCTTT. Its protein product is CASSEDSANTEAFF. The chain combines TRBV28 with TRBJ1-1; TRBD1 might be the D (6 bases). V was pared by 6 bases and J by 2 bases, with 13 bases between. The CDR3 has 14 residues. Germline V gives CDR1 MDHEN, CDR2 SYDVKM.

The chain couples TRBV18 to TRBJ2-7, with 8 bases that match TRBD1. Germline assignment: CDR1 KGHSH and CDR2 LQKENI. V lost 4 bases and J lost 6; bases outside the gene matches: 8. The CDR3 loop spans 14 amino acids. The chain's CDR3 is CASSRTGGEGEQYF. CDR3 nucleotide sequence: TGTGCCAGCTCACGTACAGGGGGAGAAGGCGAGCAGTACTTC. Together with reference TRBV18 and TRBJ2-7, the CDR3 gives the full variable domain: NAGVMQNPRHLVRRRGQEARLRCSPMKGHSHVYWYRQLPEEGLKFMVYLQKENIIDESGMPKERFSAEFPKEGPSILRIQQVVRGDSAAYFCASSRTGGEGEQYFGPGTRLTVT.

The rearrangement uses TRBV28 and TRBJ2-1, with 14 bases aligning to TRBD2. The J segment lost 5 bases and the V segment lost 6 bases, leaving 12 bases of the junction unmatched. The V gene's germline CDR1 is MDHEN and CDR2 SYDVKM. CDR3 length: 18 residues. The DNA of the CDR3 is TGTGCCAGCAGAGACCTAGACGGGACTAGCGGGGGACACAATGAGCAGTTCTTC. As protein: CASRDLDGTSGGHNEQFF.

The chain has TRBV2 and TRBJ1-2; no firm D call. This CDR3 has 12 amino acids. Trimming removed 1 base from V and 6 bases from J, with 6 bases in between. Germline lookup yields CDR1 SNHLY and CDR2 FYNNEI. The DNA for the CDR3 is TGTGCCAGCAGTGAAGTGCAGGATGGCTACACCTTC. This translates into CASSEVQDGYTF.

The CDR3: CASTRDRVGNEKLFF. The CDR3 DNA reads TGTGCCAGTACCCGCGACAGGGTAGGGAATGAAAAACTGTTTTTT. V and J are TRBV19 and TRBJ1-4, with 7 nucleotides matching TRBD1. The germline V gene encodes CDR1 LNHDA and CDR2 SQIVND (reference sequence). V trimming: 7 bases; J trimming: 5 bases; junction bases outside the gene matches: 10. This CDR3 has 15 amino acids. The full variable domain, completed using reference TRBV19 and TRBJ1-4, is DGGITQSPKYLFRKEGQNVTLSCEQNLNHDAMYWYRQDPGQGLRLIYYSQIVNDFQKGDIAEGYSVSREKKESFPLTVTSAQKNPTAFYLCASTRDRVGNEKLFFGSGTQLSVL.

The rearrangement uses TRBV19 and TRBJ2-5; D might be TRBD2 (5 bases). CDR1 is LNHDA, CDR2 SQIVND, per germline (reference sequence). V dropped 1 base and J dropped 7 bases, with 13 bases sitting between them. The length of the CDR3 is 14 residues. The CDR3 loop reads CASSIGSGKVTQYF. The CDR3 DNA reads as TGTGCCAGTAGTATAGGATCGGGGAAGGTGACCCAGTACTTC.

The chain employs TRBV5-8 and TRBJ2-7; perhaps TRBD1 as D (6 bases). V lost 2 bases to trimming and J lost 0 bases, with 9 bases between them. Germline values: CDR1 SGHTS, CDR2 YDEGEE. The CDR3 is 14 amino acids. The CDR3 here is CASSFTGSSYEQYF. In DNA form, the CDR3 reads TGTGCCAGCAGCTTTACAGGGAGCTCCTACGAGCAGTACTTC. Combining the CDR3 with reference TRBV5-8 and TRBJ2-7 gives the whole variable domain EAGVTQSPTHLIKTRGQQATLRCSPISGHTSVYWYQQALGLGLQFLLWYDEGEERNRGNFPPRFSGRQFPNYSSELNVNALELEDSALYLCASSFTGSSYEQYFGPGTRLTVT.

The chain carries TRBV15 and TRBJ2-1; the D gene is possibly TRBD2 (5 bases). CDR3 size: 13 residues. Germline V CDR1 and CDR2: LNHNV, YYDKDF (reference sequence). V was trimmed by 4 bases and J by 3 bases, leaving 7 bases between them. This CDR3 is CATSIGSYNEQFF. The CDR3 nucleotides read TGTGCCACCAGCATTGGGAGCTACAATGAGCAGTTCTTC.

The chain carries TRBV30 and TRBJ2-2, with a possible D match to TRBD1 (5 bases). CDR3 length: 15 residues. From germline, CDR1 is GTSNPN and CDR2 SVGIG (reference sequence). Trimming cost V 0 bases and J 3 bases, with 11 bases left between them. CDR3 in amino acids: CAWSVFQGYTGELFF. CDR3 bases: TGTGCCTGGAGTGTATTCCAGGGTTACACCGGGGAGCTGTTTTTT. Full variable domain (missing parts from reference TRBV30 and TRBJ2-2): SQTIHQWPATLVQPVGSPLSLECTVEGTSNPNLYWYRQAAGRGLQLLFYSVGIGQISSEVPQNLSASRPQDRQFILSSKKLLLSDSGFYLCAWSVFQGYTGELFFGEGSRLTVL.

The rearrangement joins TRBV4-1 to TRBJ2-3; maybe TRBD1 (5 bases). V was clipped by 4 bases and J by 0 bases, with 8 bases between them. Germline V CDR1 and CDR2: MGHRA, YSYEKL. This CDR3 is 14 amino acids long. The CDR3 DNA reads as TGCGCCAGCAGCCTAGGGGCTAGCACAGATACGCAGTATTTT. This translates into CASSLGASTDTQYF.

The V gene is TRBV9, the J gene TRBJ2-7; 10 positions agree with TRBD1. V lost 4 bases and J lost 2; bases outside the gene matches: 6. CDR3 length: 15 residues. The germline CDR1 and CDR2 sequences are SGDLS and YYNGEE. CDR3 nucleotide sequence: TGTGCCAGCAGCCGAGCGGGACAGGGGCCCTACGAGCAGTACTTC. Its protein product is CASSRAGQGPYEQYF.